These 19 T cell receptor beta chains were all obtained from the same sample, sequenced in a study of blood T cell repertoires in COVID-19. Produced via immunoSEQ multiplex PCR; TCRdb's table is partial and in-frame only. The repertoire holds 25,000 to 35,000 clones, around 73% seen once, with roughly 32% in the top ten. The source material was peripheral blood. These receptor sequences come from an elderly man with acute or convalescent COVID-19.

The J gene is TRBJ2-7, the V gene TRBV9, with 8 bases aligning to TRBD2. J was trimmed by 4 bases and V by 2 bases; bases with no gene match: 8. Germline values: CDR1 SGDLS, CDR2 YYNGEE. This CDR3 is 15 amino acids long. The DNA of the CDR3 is TGTGCCAGCAGCGTGAGTTCGGGACTAGAGTACGAGCAGTACTTC. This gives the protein CASSVSSGLEYEQYF.

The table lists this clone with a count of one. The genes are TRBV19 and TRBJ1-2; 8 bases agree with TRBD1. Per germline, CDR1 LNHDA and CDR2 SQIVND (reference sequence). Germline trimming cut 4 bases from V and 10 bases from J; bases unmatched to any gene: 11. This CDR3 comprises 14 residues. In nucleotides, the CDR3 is TGTGCCAGTAGTACCCCCGAGACAGGGGAAGTCTACACCTTC. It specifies CASSTPETGEVYTF.

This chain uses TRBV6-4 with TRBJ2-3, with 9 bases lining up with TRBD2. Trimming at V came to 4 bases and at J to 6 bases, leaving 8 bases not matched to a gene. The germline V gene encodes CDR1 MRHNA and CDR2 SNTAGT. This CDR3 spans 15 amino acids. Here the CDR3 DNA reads TGTGCCAGCAGTGTGCGGGGGGGGCCGTCGGATACGCAGTATTTT. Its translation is CASSVRGGPSDTQYF.

The CDR3 DNA is TGTGCCAGCAGCTTGGCCGAGAACAGGGGAGGCTACGAGCAGTACTTC. Translating gives CASSLAENRGGYEQYF. V and J are TRBV5-6 and TRBJ2-7, with D perhaps TRBD1 (7 bases). The CDR3 extends over 16 amino acids. Germline CDR1 and CDR2: SGHDT and YYEEEE. V was trimmed by 0 bases and J by 3 bases, leaving 16 bases between them.

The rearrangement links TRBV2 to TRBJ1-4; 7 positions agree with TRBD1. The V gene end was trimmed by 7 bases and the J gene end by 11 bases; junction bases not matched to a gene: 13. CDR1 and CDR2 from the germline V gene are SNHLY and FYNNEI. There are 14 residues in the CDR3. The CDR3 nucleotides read TGTGCCAGCATGATAGGGGGACAGTTAGTTAAACTGTTTTTT. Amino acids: CASMIGGQLVKLFF. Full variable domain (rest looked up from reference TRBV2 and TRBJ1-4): EPEVTQTPSHQVTQMGQEVILRCVPISNHLYFYWYRQILGQKVEFLVSFYNNEISEKSEIFDDQFSVERPDGSNFTLKIRSTKLEDSAMYFCASMIGGQLVKLFFGSGTQLSVL.

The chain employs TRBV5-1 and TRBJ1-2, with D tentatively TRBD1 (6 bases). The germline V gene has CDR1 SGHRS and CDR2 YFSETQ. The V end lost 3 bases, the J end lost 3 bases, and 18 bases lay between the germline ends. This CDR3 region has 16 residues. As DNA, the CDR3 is TGCGCCAGCAGCTGGGGGCCGGGGGGAGAAGACTATGGCTACACCTTC. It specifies CASSWGPGGEDYGYTF.

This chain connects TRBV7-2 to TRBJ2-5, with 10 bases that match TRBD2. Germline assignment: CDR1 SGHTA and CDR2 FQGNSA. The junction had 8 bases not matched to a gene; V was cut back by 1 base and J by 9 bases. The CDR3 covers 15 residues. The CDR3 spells CASSLGLAGTGPQYF. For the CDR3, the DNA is TGTGCCAGCAGCTTAGGACTAGCGGGCACCGGGCCCCAGTACTTC. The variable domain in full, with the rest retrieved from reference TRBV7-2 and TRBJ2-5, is GAGVSQSPSNKVTEKGKDVELRCDPISGHTALYWYRQSLGQGLEFLIYFQGNSAPDKSGLPSDRFSAERTGGSVSTLTIQRTQQEDSAVYLCASSLGLAGTGPQYFGPGTRLLVL.

The CDR3 protein is CASSMSGSTDTQYF. DNA of the CDR3: TGTGCCAGTAGTATGAGCGGGAGCACAGATACGCAGTATTTT. The chain uses TRBV19 and TRBJ2-3, with D maybe TRBD2 (6 bases). The CDR3 totals 14 residues. V was pared by 3 bases and J by 0 bases, with 7 bases between. CDR1 and CDR2 from the germline V gene are LNHDA and SQIVND (reference sequence).

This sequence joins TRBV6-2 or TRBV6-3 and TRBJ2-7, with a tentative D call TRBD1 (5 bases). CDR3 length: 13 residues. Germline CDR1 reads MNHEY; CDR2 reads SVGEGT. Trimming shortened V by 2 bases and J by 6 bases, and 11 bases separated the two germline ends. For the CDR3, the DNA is TGTGCCAGCAGTTACAACTTTAGGGGCGAGCAGTACTTC. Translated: CASSYNFRGEQYF.

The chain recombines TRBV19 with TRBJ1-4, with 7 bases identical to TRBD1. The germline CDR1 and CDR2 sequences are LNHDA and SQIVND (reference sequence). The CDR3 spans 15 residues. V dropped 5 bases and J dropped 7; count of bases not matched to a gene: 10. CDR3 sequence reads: CASSPLTGWGEKLFF. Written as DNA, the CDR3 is TGTGCCAGTAGTCCCCTGACAGGGTGGGGTGAAAAACTGTTTTTT. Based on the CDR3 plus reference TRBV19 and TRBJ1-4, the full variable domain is DGGITQSPKYLFRKEGQNVTLSCEQNLNHDAMYWYRQDPGQGLRLIYYSQIVNDFQKGDIAEGYSVSREKKESFPLTVTSAQKNPTAFYLCASSPLTGWGEKLFFGSGTQLSVL.

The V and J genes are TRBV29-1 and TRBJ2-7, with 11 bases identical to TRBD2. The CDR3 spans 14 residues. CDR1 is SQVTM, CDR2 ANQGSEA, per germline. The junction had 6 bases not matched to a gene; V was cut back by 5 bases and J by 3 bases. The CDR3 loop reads CSVTGTSGFYEQYF. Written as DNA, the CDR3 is TGCAGCGTTACAGGGACTAGCGGATTCTACGAGCAGTACTTC.

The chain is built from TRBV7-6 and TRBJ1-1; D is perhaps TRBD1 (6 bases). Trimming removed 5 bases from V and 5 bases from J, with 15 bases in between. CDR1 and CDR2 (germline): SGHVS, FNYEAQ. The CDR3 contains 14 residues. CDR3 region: CASSLGQGSTEAFF. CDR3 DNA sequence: TGTGCCAGCAGCCTCGGGCAGGGGAGTACTGAAGCTTTCTTT.

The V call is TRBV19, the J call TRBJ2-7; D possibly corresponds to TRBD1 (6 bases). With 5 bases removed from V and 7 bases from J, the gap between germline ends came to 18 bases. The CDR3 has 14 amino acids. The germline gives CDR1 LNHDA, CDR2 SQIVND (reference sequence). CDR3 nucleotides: TGTGCCAGTAGTTCCAAGGACAGTAAGAAAGAGCAGTACTTC. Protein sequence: CASSSKDSKKEQYF.

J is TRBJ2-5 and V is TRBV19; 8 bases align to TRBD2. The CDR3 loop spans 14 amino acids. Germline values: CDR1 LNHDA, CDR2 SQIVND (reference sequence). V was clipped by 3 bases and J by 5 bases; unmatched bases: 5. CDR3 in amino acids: CASSMSGGAETQYF. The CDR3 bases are TGTGCCAGTAGTATGTCGGGGGGGGCTGAGACCCAGTACTTC.

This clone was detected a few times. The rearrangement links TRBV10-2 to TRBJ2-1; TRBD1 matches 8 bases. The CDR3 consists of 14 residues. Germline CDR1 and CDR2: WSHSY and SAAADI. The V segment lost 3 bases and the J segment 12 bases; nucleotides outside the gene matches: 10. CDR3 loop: CASSEIGQGSRQFF. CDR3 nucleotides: TGCGCCAGCAGTGAAATAGGACAGGGAAGTAGGCAGTTCTTC.

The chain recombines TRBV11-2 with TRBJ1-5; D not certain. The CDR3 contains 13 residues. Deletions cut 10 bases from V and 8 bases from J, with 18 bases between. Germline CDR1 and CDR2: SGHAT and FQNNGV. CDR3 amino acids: CAIGILLGEPQHF. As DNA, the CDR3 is TGTGCCATCGGGATTCTCCTCGGGGAGCCCCAGCATTTT. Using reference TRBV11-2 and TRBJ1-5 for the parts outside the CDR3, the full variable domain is EAGVAQSPRYKIIEKRQSVAFWCNPISGHATLYWYQQILGQGPKLLIQFQNNGVVDDSQLPKDRFSAERLKGVDSTLKIQPAKLEDSAVYLCAIGILLGEPQHFGDGTRLSIL.

The CDR3 sequence is CASSLANSPLHF. The CDR3 bases are TGTGCCAGCAGCTTGGCGAATTCACCCCTCCACTTT. V is TRBV5-6 and J is TRBJ1-6, with D unresolved. In germline, CDR1 is SGHDT, CDR2 YYEEEE. The V end was cut by 0 bases, the J end by 7 bases, with 2 bases between. This CDR3 contains 12 residues.

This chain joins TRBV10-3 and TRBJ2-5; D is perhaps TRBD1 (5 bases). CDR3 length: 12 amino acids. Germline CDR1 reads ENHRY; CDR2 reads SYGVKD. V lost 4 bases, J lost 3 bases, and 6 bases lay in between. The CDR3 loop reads CAISVDKETQYF. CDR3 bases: TGTGCCATCAGTGTGGACAAAGAGACCCAGTACTTC.

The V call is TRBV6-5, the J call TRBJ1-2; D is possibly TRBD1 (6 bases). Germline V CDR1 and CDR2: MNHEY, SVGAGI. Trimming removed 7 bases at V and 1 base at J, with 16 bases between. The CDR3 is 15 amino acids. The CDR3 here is CASKGAQGYNYGYTF. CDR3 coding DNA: TGTGCCAGCAAGGGAGCACAGGGATATAACTATGGCTACACCTTC.